This T cell receptor (beta chain) comes out of a study of graft-versus-host responses after intestinal transplantation. This sample's time point: postoperative day 105 after intestinal transplantation (dayNNNN = postoperative day). Graft-derived tissue was subjected to processing to liberate intraepithelial and lamina propria lymphocytes. In the case of this clone: The antigen is unknown. A junction end diverges from the germline sequence, so it may reflect a read error.

Germline V gives CDR1 SQVTM, CDR2 ANQGSEA. The CDR3 contains 14 residues. Study-level results: GvH clonotypes were identified within recipient marrow, with a subset emerging first in ileum or blood.

Only in-frame clones appear in the TCRdb table, and some are missing; sequencing was by immunoSEQ multiplex PCR. This sample has 4,000 to 4,500 clones; 84% occur once, and the top ten carry 6.5% to 7.5%. The source was ileum tissue, collected 105 days after intestinal transplantation. The rearrangement joins TRBV29-1 to TRBJ2-2; the D gene is possibly TRBD2 (6 bases). The source is a human patient who received an intestinal transplant, so some T cells may come from the graft donor. CDR3 nucleotide sequence: TGCAGCGTCCGAAGCGGGCCGAACGCCGGGGAGCTGTTTTTT. It encodes CSVRSGPNAGELFF.